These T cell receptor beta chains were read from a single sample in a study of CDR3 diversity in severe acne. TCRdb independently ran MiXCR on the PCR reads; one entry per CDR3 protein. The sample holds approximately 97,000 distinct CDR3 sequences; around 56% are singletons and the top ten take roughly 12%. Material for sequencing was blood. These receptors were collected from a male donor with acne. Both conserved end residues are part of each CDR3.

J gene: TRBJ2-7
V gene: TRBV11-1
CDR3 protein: CASSPLLAGEFTEQYF

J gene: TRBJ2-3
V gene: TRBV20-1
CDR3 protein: CSARGGPMLAGGPIDTQYF

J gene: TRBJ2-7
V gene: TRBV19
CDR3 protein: CASGYEQYF

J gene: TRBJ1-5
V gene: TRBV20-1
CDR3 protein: CSARAFGVGNQPQHF

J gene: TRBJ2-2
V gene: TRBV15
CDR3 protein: CATRPQGQNTGELFF

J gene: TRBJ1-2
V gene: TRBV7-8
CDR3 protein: CASSLGRNGYTF

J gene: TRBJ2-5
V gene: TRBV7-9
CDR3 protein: CASSRLAGVRETQYF

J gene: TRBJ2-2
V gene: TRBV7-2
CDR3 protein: CASSLEGGGQRTGELFF

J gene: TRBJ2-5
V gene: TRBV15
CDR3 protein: CATSRRTENQETQYF

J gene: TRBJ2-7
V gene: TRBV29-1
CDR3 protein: CSVEDRSTGRYEQYF

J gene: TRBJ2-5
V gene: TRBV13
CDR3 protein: CASSSSQGRETQYF

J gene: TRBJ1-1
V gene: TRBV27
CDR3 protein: CASSPTGTTEAFF

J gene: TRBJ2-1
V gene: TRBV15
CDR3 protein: CATSRVGNNEQFF

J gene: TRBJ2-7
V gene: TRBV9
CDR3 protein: CASSVGGTPLFNEQYF

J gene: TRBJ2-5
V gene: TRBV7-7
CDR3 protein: CASSPPGQGGGTQYF

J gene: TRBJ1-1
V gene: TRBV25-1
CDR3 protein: CASGDQKNTEAFF

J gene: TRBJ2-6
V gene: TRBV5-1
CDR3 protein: CASSNGHLVSGANVLTF

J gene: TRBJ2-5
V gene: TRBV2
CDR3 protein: CASSGDGTVAQETQYF

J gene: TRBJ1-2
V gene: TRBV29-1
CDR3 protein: CSVAGQDYGYTF

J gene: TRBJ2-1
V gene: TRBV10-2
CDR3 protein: CASIEGLAGPYNEQLF

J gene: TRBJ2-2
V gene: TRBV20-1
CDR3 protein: CSASGTSGGELFF

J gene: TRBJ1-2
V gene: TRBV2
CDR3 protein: CASSERARIYGYTF

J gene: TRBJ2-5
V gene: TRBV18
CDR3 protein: CASSPPLVGPYQETQYF

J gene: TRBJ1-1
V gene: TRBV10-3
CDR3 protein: CAISGQAGDLTEAFF

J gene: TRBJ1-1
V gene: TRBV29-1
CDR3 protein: CSVGGGLYTEAFF

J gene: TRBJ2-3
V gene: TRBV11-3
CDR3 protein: CASSLSGTGGTDTQYF

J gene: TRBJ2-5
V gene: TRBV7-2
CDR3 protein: CASSRSGGQETQYF

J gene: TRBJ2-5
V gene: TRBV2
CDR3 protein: CASSEGAGLRETQYF

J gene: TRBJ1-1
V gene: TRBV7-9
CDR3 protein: CASSLARTPALGAFF

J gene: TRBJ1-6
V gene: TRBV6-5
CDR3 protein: CASSRAGTGGLTLHF

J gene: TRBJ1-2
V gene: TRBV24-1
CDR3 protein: CATSEQNYGYTF

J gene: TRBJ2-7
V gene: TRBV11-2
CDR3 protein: CASSQGMGYEQYF

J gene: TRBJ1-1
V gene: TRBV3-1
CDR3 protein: CASSPGRTEAFF

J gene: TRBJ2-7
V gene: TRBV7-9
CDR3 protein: CASSFPRGRAYEQYF

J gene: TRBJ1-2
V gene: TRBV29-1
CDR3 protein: CSVAGDSYGYTF

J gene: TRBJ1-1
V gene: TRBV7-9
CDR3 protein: CASSTQTAEAFF

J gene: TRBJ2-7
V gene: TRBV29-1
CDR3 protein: CSVEVGLAGGPYEQYF